One and the same sample provided the 21 T cell receptor beta chains below, sequenced in a study of T cells in Graves' hyperthyroidism and ophthalmopathy. RNA transcripts gave rise to amplified TCR beta CDR3 regions. HTBI primers were used for first-round RT-PCR of the TCR CDR3. TCRdb fed the multiplex PCR reads into MiXCR, producing one record per CDR3 protein. The data hold 650,000 to 850,000 distinct CDR3 sequences, with roughly a sixth observed a single time. Sequencing input: blood. These TCRs come from a woman aged 45-60 years with Graves' hyperthyroidism that later progressed to Graves' ophthalmopathy.

This rearrangement joins TRBV7-2 to TRBJ1-2, with TRBD1 identical over 8 bases. V was pared by 6 bases and J by 4 bases, with 16 bases of the junction left unmatched. Germline values: CDR1 SGHTA, CDR2 FQGNSA. The CDR3 totals 17 residues. CDR3 protein: CASSLSAGQGAFYGYTF. The CDR3 coding sequence is TGTGCCAGCAGTCTCTCCGCCGGGCAGGGGGCGTTCTATGGCTACACCTTC.

This clonotype was seen at least ten times. The chain uses TRBV27 and TRBJ1-1, with D unresolved. This CDR3 region has 12 residues. V lost 6 bases, J lost 1 base, and 6 bases lay in between. The V gene's germline CDR1 is MNHEY and CDR2 SMNVEV (reference sequence). CDR3 bases: TGTGCCAGCAGGGAGAGGAACACTGAAGCTTTCTTT. It specifies CASRERNTEAFF.

This clonotype was seen many times. The CDR3 reads CASSLAWGSSTDTQYF. CDR3 nucleotides: TGCGCCAGCAGCTTGGCCTGGGGGAGTTCTACAGATACGCAGTATTTT. The chain links TRBV5-1 to TRBJ2-3; D may correspond to TRBD1 or TRBD2 (5 bases each). V was pared by 0 bases and J by 3 bases, with 14 bases between. From germline, CDR1 is SGHRS and CDR2 YFSETQ. The CDR3 spans 16 residues.

This clonotype has ten or more counts. The chain uses TRBV2 and TRBJ1-2; 9 bases align to TRBD1. The CDR3 has 15 residues. Germline values: CDR1 SNHLY, CDR2 FYNNEI. Trimming took 6 bases from V and 3 from J; bases not matched to a gene: 8. This CDR3 is CASSERTGVYYGYTF. In DNA, the CDR3 is TGTGCCAGCAGCGAGCGGACAGGGGTCTACTATGGCTACACCTTC.

This chain links TRBV6-9 with TRBJ1-6; D ambiguous. The V gene's germline CDR1 is MNHGY and CDR2 SVAAGI. This CDR3 spans 14 amino acids. Trimming pared 2 bases from V and 6 bases from J, leaving 8 bases between. The chain's CDR3 is CASSYRQANSPLHF. In DNA form, the CDR3 reads TGTGCCAGCAGTTATAGGCAGGCTAATTCACCCCTCCACTTT.

The chain links TRBV6-6 to TRBJ2-3; 8 positions match TRBD2. CDR3 length: 15 residues. Germline lookup yields CDR1 MNHNY and CDR2 SVGAGI (reference sequence). The J segment lost 5 bases and the V segment lost 2 bases, leaving 6 bases of the junction unmatched. In DNA form, the CDR3 reads TGTGCCAGCAGTTACCTGACCGGGGGGGGAGATACGCAGTATTTT. Protein sequence: CASSYLTGGGDTQYF.

This clonotype was seen ten or more times. The chain joins TRBV13 to TRBJ1-2; D remains ambiguous. The V gene's germline CDR1 is PRHDT and CDR2 FYEKMQ (reference sequence). The CDR3 sequence is 13 residues long. V lost 3 bases to trimming and J lost 5 bases, with 10 bases between them. The CDR3 here is CASSLEEKYGYTF. In DNA form, the CDR3 reads TGTGCCAGCAGCTTGGAAGAGAAGTATGGCTACACCTTC.

This clonotype was observed many times. This rearrangement joins TRBV12-3 or TRBV12-4 to TRBJ1-2; 10 bases are shared with TRBD1. This CDR3 has 15 amino acids. Germline trimming cut 5 bases from V and 2 bases from J; bases unmatched to any gene: 5. The CDR3 nucleotides read TGTGCCAGCAGTGTAGGACAGGGGGAGAACTATGGCTACACCTTC. It encodes CASSVGQGENYGYTF.

This clonotype was observed a single time. J is TRBJ2-1 and V is TRBV15; D call uncertain. Looked up from germline, CDR1 is LNHNV and CDR2 is YYDKDF (reference sequence). V shed 0 bases and J shed 2 bases, with 11 bases lying between them. CDR3 length: 16 residues. The CDR3 nucleotides read TGTGCCACCAGCAGAGATCCGGGTCTGGCCTACAATGAGCAGTTCTTC. Amino acid sequence: CATSRDPGLAYNEQFF.

The chain links TRBV10-3 to TRBJ1-1, with D possibly being TRBD1 (6 bases). V was pared by 6 bases and J by 8 bases, with 13 bases between. The CDR3 extends over 12 amino acids. From germline, CDR1 is ENHRY and CDR2 SYGVKD. CDR3 in DNA: TGTGCCATCAGCGTACCGGGACAAGAAGCTTTCTTT. Amino acid sequence: CAISVPGQEAFF.

The rearrangement links TRBV4-1 to TRBJ2-1; no reliable D call. The CDR3 is made up of 14 amino acids. Germline V gene sequence: CDR1 MGHRA, CDR2 YSYEKL. V was clipped by 5 bases and J by 0 bases, with 8 bases between them. CDR3 protein: CASSGLSSYNEQFF. The CDR3 nucleotides are TGCGCCAGCAGCGGCCTAAGCTCCTACAATGAGCAGTTCTTC.

J is TRBJ2-5 and V is TRBV6-5, with no clear D. The V and J ends lost 4 bases and 4 bases respectively, with 13 bases between them. The CDR3 totals 14 residues. Germline V CDR1 and CDR2: MNHEY, SVGAGI. CDR3 amino acids: CASSSFMPPETQYF. CDR3 coding DNA: TGTGCCAGCAGTTCCTTTATGCCCCCAGAGACCCAGTACTTC.

This clonotype was counted a few times. The J gene is TRBJ1-3, the V gene TRBV3-1; a weak D match, TRBD1 (5 bases). This CDR3 is built from 14 residues. CDR1 and CDR2 from the germline V gene are LGHDT and YNNKEL (reference sequence). V gave up 1 base and J gave up 2 bases, with 6 bases separating them. The CDR3, as DNA: TGTGCCAGCAGCCAAGGGGGCCCTGGAAACACCATATATTTT. Translated: CASSQGGPGNTIYF.

This clonotype appeared a few times. This chain connects TRBV7-2 to TRBJ1-1; 10 nucleotides agree with TRBD1. In germline, CDR1 is SGHTA, CDR2 FQGNSA. The V gene end was trimmed by 4 bases and the J gene end by 5 bases; junction bases not matched to a gene: 4. This CDR3 has 14 amino acids. CDR3 amino acids: CASSWDRGRTEAFF. In DNA form, the CDR3 reads TGTGCCAGCAGCTGGGACAGGGGTAGAACTGAAGCTTTCTTT. Variable domain in full (rest from reference TRBV7-2 and TRBJ1-1): GAGVSQSPSNKVTEKGKDVELRCDPISGHTALYWYRQSLGQGLEFLIYFQGNSAPDKSGLPSDRFSAERTGGSVSTLTIQRTQQEDSAVYLCASSWDRGRTEAFFGQGTRLTVV.

This clonotype has ten or more counts. The CDR3 region is CASSLSFAGGGNQPQHF. CDR3 in DNA: TGTGCCAGCAGTTTATCCTTTGCCGGGGGTGGCAATCAGCCCCAGCATTTT. The rearrangement uses TRBV28 and TRBJ1-5, with D maybe TRBD1 (5 bases). Trimming removed 1 base at V and 2 bases at J, with 15 bases between. Germline V gives CDR1 MDHEN, CDR2 SYDVKM. This CDR3 has 17 amino acids.

The V and J genes are TRBV5-6 and TRBJ1-2, with D possibly matching TRBD1 (6 bases). The CDR3 spans 15 residues. V shed 0 bases and J shed 4 bases, with 13 bases lying between them. Germline V gene sequence: CDR1 SGHDT, CDR2 YYEEEE. CDR3 DNA sequence: TGTGCCAGCAGCTTGGAAACAGGGCCCGGCTATGGCTACACCTTC. It specifies CASSLETGPGYGYTF.

This clonotype turned up a few times. This chain links TRBV3-1 with TRBJ2-3, with 9 bases lining up with TRBD2. This CDR3 has 17 residues. V trimming: 0 bases; J trimming: 5 bases; junction bases outside the gene matches: 9. The germline V gene has CDR1 LGHDT and CDR2 YNNKEL (reference sequence). The CDR3: CASSQDTGGGARDTQYF. CDR3 bases: TGTGCCAGCAGCCAAGATACAGGCGGGGGGGCCAGAGATACGCAGTATTTT.

The V and J genes are TRBV2 and TRBJ1-5, with D perhaps matching TRBD1 (5 bases). Deletions cut 6 bases from V and 4 bases from J, with 19 bases between. The CDR3 is 16 amino acids. Germline CDR1 SNHLY, CDR2 FYNNEI. The CDR3 loop reads CASSQAPGLRNQPQHF. The CDR3 nucleotides are TGTGCCAGCAGCCAAGCGCCAGGGCTACGGAATCAGCCCCAGCATTTT.

The chain has TRBV27 and TRBJ2-6; D unclear. The V gene lost 6 bases and the J gene lost 4 bases, with 7 bases spanning the gap. The CDR3 is 13 amino acids. CDR1 and CDR2 from the germline V gene are MNHEY and SMNVEV (reference sequence). The CDR3 DNA reads TGTGCCAGCAGAGGGTTCGGGGCCAACGTCCTGACTTTC. Amino acid sequence: CASRGFGANVLTF.

The V and J genes are TRBV6-1 and TRBJ2-2; a weak D match, TRBD1 (6 bases). Germline V gene sequence: CDR1 MNHNS, CDR2 SASEGT. Trimming removed 5 bases from V and 7 bases from J, with 14 bases in between. The CDR3 spans 14 residues. The CDR3 here is CASSFGTRFGELFF. CDR3 in DNA: TGTGCCAGCAGTTTCGGGACACGGTTCGGGGAGCTGTTTTTT.

This clonotype has just a few counts. The chain joins TRBV3-1 to TRBJ1-4, with TRBD1 identical over 9 bases. The germline CDR1 and CDR2 sequences are LGHDT and YNNKEL (reference sequence). J was trimmed by 4 bases and V by 3 bases; bases with no gene match: 6. The CDR3 loop spans 16 amino acids. The DNA for the CDR3 is TGTGCCAGCAGCCACCCGACAGGGGGTGGTAATGAAAAACTGTTTTTT. It is translated as CASSHPTGGGNEKLFF.